Presented here are 29 T cell receptor beta chains from one specimen sequenced in a study of blood T cell repertoires in COVID-19. TCRdb's copy holds only in-frame clones and misses some; the assay was immunoSEQ multiplex PCR. The sample lists 200,000 to 250,000 clones, roughly 82% occurring once. Sample: peripheral blood. The receptors stem from a woman in her 70s with acute or convalescent COVID-19.

The rearrangement uses TRBV5-4 and TRBJ1-3; 7 bases line up with TRBD1. The ends lost 0 bases at V and 0 bases at J; junction bases unmatched: 3. This CDR3 region has 16 residues. Per germline, CDR1 SGHNT and CDR2 YYREEE (reference sequence). CDR3 sequence reads: CASSLDRGASGNTIYF. CDR3 DNA: TGTGCCAGCAGCTTGGACAGGGGCGCCTCTGGAAACACCATATATTTT.

The V and J genes are TRBV5-1 and TRBJ2-7; 9 positions match TRBD1. V lost 0 bases, J lost 4 bases, and 5 bases stayed unmatched. This CDR3 contains 15 residues. CDR1 and CDR2 (germline): SGHRS, YFSETQ. The CDR3 bases are TGCGCCAGCAGCTTGGAGGGACAGGGACGGTACGAGCAGTACTTC. Translated: CASSLEGQGRYEQYF.

CDR3 protein: CASSYAFYGYTF. The CDR3 DNA reads TGTGCCAGCAGTTACGCGTTTTATGGCTACACCTTC. The rearrangement links TRBV6-2 or TRBV6-3 to TRBJ1-2; D not certain. The V gene's germline CDR1 is MNHEY and CDR2 SVGEGT. The length of the CDR3 is 12 residues. Between the trimmed V and J ends, which lost 2 bases and 5 bases, there was a span of 6 bases.

The CDR3 sequence is CASRETPDRGYGYTF. CDR3 nucleotide sequence: TGTGCCAGTAGAGAGACCCCGGACAGGGGCTATGGCTACACCTTC. The genes are TRBV19 and TRBJ1-2; 9 bases map to TRBD1. V shed 6 bases and J 4 bases; nucleotides not matched to a gene: 9. This CDR3 region has 15 residues. CDR1 and CDR2 (germline): LNHDA, SQIVND (reference sequence).

This clone has just one count. CDR3 in DNA: TGTGCCAGCAGTTCTGCAGGGAAAACACTCAATCAGCCCCAGCATTTT. Translation: CASSSAGKTLNQPQHF. The rearrangement uses TRBV28 and TRBJ1-5; the D gene is possibly TRBD1 (5 bases). The germline V gene encodes CDR1 MDHEN and CDR2 SYDVKM. The V end lost 4 bases, the J end lost 3 bases, and 16 bases lay between the germline ends. CDR3 length equals 16 residues.

V usage is TRBV19 and J usage is TRBJ1-4; D unresolved. The CDR3 is made up of 15 amino acids. The V gene lost 4 bases and the J gene lost 0 bases, with 9 bases spanning the gap. The V gene's germline CDR1 is LNHDA and CDR2 SQIVND (reference sequence). CDR3 amino acids: CASSRGSATNEKLFF. CDR3 nucleotides: TGTGCCAGTAGTAGAGGTTCTGCAACTAATGAAAAACTGTTTTTT. The whole variable domain, filled in from reference TRBV19 and TRBJ1-4, reads DGGITQSPKYLFRKEGQNVTLSCEQNLNHDAMYWYRQDPGQGLRLIYYSQIVNDFQKGDIAEGYSVSREKKESFPLTVTSAQKNPTAFYLCASSRGSATNEKLFFGSGTQLSVL.

The chain joins TRBV6-1 to TRBJ2-3; tentative D call: TRBD2 (7 bases). This CDR3 is built from 17 residues. Germline assignment: CDR1 MNHNS and CDR2 SASEGT. V was cut by 4 bases and J by 2 bases, with 19 bases left in between. CDR3 sequence (DNA): TGTGCCAGCAGTGGGCACGCCGGGGGGCCCTACACAGATACGCAGTATTTT. Translation: CASSGHAGGPYTDTQYF.

This sequence joins TRBV29-1 and TRBJ1-4, with 11 bases aligning to TRBD1. V was clipped by 7 bases and J by 7 bases; unmatched bases: 5. This CDR3 has 13 residues. Germline V gene lookup returns CDR1 SQVTM and CDR2 ANQGSEA. The CDR3, as DNA: TGCAGCGCCCAGGACAGGGGGCTTGAAAAACTGTTTTTT. Translated: CSAQDRGLEKLFF. Drawing the rest from reference TRBV29-1 and TRBJ1-4, the complete variable domain is SAVISQKPSRDICQRGTSLTIQCQVDSQVTMMFWYRQQPGQSLTLIATANQGSEATYESGFVIDKFPISRPNLTFSTLTVSNMSPEDSSIYLCSAQDRGLEKLFFGSGTQLSVL.

This clone appeared a few times. The chain uses TRBV9 and TRBJ1-1; D is perhaps TRBD1 (6 bases). The CDR3 loop spans 16 amino acids. The germline gives CDR1 SGDLS, CDR2 YYNGEE. V gave up 0 bases and J gave up 2 bases, with 14 bases separating them. CDR3 in amino acids: CASSVGAGGDNTEAFF. In nucleotides, the CDR3 is TGTGCCAGCAGCGTAGGGGCGGGGGGCGACAACACTGAAGCTTTCTTT.

The chain employs TRBV6-1 and TRBJ1-4, with 11 positions matching TRBD1. Per germline, CDR1 MNHNS and CDR2 SASEGT. The CDR3 is 14 amino acids. Losses at the gene ends were 3 bases for V and 8 bases for J; bases not matched to a gene: 2. The CDR3 here is CASSDRTGGEKLFF. The CDR3 coding sequence is TGTGCCAGCAGTGACAGGACAGGGGGCGAAAAACTGTTTTTT.

This rearrangement joins TRBV3-1 (or the pseudogene TRBV3-2) to TRBJ1-4; weak D call: TRBD1 (5 bases). V shed 0 bases and J shed 7 bases, with 18 bases lying between them. Germline V gene data show CDR1 as LGHDT and CDR2 as YNNKEL (reference sequence). This CDR3 region has 17 residues. CDR3 nucleotide sequence: TGTGCCAGCAGCCAAGACCGAGTACGGGGGGTGGGTGAAAAACTGTTTTTT. This translates into CASSQDRVRGVGEKLFF.

The chain combines TRBV28 with TRBJ1-2; 10 nucleotides agree with TRBD1. Trimming cost V 8 bases and J 6 bases; bases outside gene matches: 6. Germline V lookup: CDR1 MDHEN, CDR2 SYDVKM. CDR3 size: 13 residues. CDR3 amino acids: CASFPGTGDGYTF. CDR3 nucleotide sequence: TGTGCCAGCTTTCCCGGGACAGGGGATGGCTACACCTTC.

The rearrangement links TRBV28 to TRBJ1-4; tentatively, D is TRBD1 (5 bases). Trimming cost V 8 bases and J 0 bases, with 13 bases left between them. This CDR3 spans 15 amino acids. Germline V gene data show CDR1 as MDHEN and CDR2 as SYDVKM. CDR3 sequence: CASSGHTPTNEKLFF. In nucleotides, the CDR3 is TGTGCCAGCTCCGGACATACTCCAACTAATGAAAAACTGTTTTTT.

This chain joins TRBV25-1 and TRBJ1-2, with D perhaps matching TRBD1 (5 bases). Between the trimmed V and J ends, which lost 3 bases and 5 bases, there was a span of 16 bases. This CDR3 contains 15 residues. The germline CDR1 and CDR2 sequences are MGHDK and SYGVNS. The CDR3 loop is CASSEAWRGTYGYTF. CDR3 sequence (DNA): TGTGCCAGCAGTGAGGCCTGGAGGGGAACTTATGGCTACACCTTC.

The chain couples TRBV29-1 to TRBJ1-1; 7 nucleotides match TRBD1. Germline lookup yields CDR1 SQVTM and CDR2 ANQGSEA. V lost 6 bases to trimming and J lost 5 bases; unmatched junction nucleotides: 12. This CDR3 comprises 14 residues. The DNA of the CDR3 is TGCAGCGTAGAGAATGACAGGGTGGGAACTGAAGCTTTCTTT. It encodes CSVENDRVGTEAFF.

The rearrangement uses TRBV6-6 and TRBJ1-3; D is perhaps TRBD1 (5 bases). The CDR3 extends over 17 amino acids. Trimming cost V 5 bases and J 2 bases, with 19 bases left between them. Germline V gene data show CDR1 as MNHNY and CDR2 as SVGAGI (reference sequence). This chain's CDR3 is CASSRGQPGLTGNTIYF. DNA of the CDR3: TGTGCCAGCAGTCGAGGCCAACCGGGACTGACTGGAAACACCATATATTTT.

The rearrangement links TRBV6-6 to TRBJ1-4; D is ambiguous. CDR3 length equals 11 residues. The germline V gene encodes CDR1 MNHNY and CDR2 SVGAGI (reference sequence). Between the trimmed V and J ends, which lost 6 bases and 5 bases, there was a span of 4 bases. The CDR3 sequence is CASRLNEKLFF. CDR3 in DNA: TGTGCCAGCAGGCTAAATGAAAAACTGTTTTTT.

This rearrangement joins TRBV19 to TRBJ1-2; 8 nucleotides agree with TRBD1. From germline, CDR1 is LNHDA and CDR2 SQIVND (reference sequence). Trimming took 4 bases from V and 5 from J; bases not matched to a gene: 3. The CDR3 spans 13 residues. CDR3 bases: TGTGCCAGTAGTACCAGGGGGCTGTATGGCTACACCTTC. This codes for CASSTRGLYGYTF. Supplemented by reference TRBV19 and TRBJ1-2, the full variable domain reads DGGITQSPKYLFRKEGQNVTLSCEQNLNHDAMYWYRQDPGQGLRLIYYSQIVNDFQKGDIAEGYSVSREKKESFPLTVTSAQKNPTAFYLCASSTRGLYGYTFGSGTRLTVV.

V is TRBV4-3 and J is TRBJ1-2, with 7 bases identical to TRBD1. CDR3 length equals 16 residues. CDR1 and CDR2 (germline): LGHNA, YSLEER. With V trimmed by 0 bases and J by 0 bases, 4 bases remained unmatched. CDR3 protein: CASSQDPDRANYGYTF. CDR3 nucleotide sequence: TGCGCCAGCAGCCAAGATCCCGACAGGGCTAACTATGGCTACACCTTC.

This clone has just a few counts. This chain uses TRBV24-1 with TRBJ1-2, with 7 bases identical to TRBD1. Unmatched junction bases numbered 8, after V lost 3 bases and J lost 5 bases. The CDR3 is 15 amino acids. Germline lookup yields CDR1 KGHDR and CDR2 SFDVKD. CDR3 coding DNA: TGTGCCACCAGTGATGGTAGGGGACAGAGATATGGCTACACCTTC. Translating it yields CATSDGRGQRYGYTF.

The V gene is TRBV2, the J gene TRBJ2-1; D gene uncertain. The V gene's germline CDR1 is SNHLY and CDR2 FYNNEI. V was pared by 5 bases and J by 10 bases, with 18 bases between. There are 14 residues in the CDR3. This CDR3 reads CASSLTPRGEEQFF. CDR3 DNA sequence: TGTGCCAGCAGTCTGACTCCCCGCGGCGAAGAGCAGTTCTTC. The entire variable domain, with the rest obtained from reference TRBV2 and TRBJ2-1, is as follows: EPEVTQTPSHQVTQMGQEVILRCVPISNHLYFYWYRQILGQKVEFLVSFYNNEISEKSEIFDDQFSVERPDGSNFTLKIRSTKLEDSAMYFCASSLTPRGEEQFFGPGTRLTVL.

The chain couples TRBV29-1 to TRBJ1-2; D unclear. V dropped 7 bases and J dropped 4 bases, with 16 bases sitting between them. Germline V gives CDR1 SQVTM, CDR2 ANQGSEA. This CDR3 has 13 amino acids. The CDR3 nucleotides are TGCAGCGCTGACCCCTCGACATCCTATGGCTACACCTTC. Its protein product is CSADPSTSYGYTF. The whole variable domain, remainder taken from reference TRBV29-1 and TRBJ1-2, is SAVISQKPSRDICQRGTSLTIQCQVDSQVTMMFWYRQQPGQSLTLIATANQGSEATYESGFVIDKFPISRPNLTFSTLTVSNMSPEDSSIYLCSADPSTSYGYTFGSGTRLTVV.

The genes are TRBV11-2 and TRBJ2-3; 8 nucleotides match TRBD2. The V gene end was trimmed by 5 bases and the J gene end by 8 bases; junction bases not matched to a gene: 12. Per germline, CDR1 SGHAT and CDR2 FQNNGV. The CDR3 runs to 15 residues. The CDR3 loop reads CASSPGGAPLGTQYF. The CDR3, as DNA: TGTGCCAGCAGCCCCGGGGGGGCCCCATTGGGTACGCAGTATTTT. Looking up the rest from reference TRBV11-2 and TRBJ2-3 gives the full variable domain: EAGVAQSPRYKIIEKRQSVAFWCNPISGHATLYWYQQILGQGPKLLIQFQNNGVVDDSQLPKDRFSAERLKGVDSTLKIQPAKLEDSAVYLCASSPGGAPLGTQYFGPGTRLTVL.

The chain employs TRBV6-2 or TRBV6-3 and TRBJ2-1, with 12 bases aligning to TRBD2. The CDR3 contains 15 residues. Germline trimming cut 5 bases from V and 9 bases from J; bases unmatched to any gene: 8. Germline-derived CDR1 and CDR2 are MNHEY and SVGEGT. The CDR3 nucleotides read TGTGCCAGCAGTGCCTCTAGCGGGGGGGCCAGTGAGCAGTTCTTC. Encoded protein: CASSASSGGASEQFF.

The chain combines TRBV5-1 with TRBJ1-3; D uncertain. Trimming removed 4 bases at V and 0 bases at J, with 11 bases between. The CDR3 spans 15 residues. Germline CDR1 reads SGHRS; CDR2 reads YFSETQ. CDR3 nucleotides: TGCGCCAGCAGCCCGGTTCCACGCTCTGGAAACACCATATATTTT. Its protein is CASSPVPRSGNTIYF.

The J gene is TRBJ1-1, the V gene TRBV18, with a tentative D call TRBD1 (5 bases). The CDR3 sequence is 12 residues long. Trimming took 2 bases from V and 7 from J, leaving 8 bases between them. Germline assignment: CDR1 KGHSH and CDR2 LQKENI. The CDR3 reads CASSPSGIEAFF. CDR3 nucleotide sequence: TGTGCCAGCTCACCATCAGGGATTGAAGCTTTCTTT.

This chain uses TRBV5-1 with TRBJ2-3; a weak D match, TRBD2 (6 bases). Trimming stripped 6 bases from V and 1 base from J, with 9 bases between. This CDR3 has 13 residues. Germline V CDR1 and CDR2: SGHRS, YFSETQ. CDR3 amino acids: CASTIAGTDTQYF. The CDR3 bases are TGCGCCAGCACAATAGCGGGCACAGATACGCAGTATTTT.

This clone was seen more than once but under ten times. V usage is TRBV9 and J usage is TRBJ2-2; the match to TRBD1 covers 8 bases. In germline, CDR1 is SGDLS, CDR2 YYNGEE. The CDR3 has 16 amino acids. Trimming at V came to 2 bases and at J to 2 bases, leaving 5 bases not matched to a gene. CDR3 nucleotides: TGTGCCAGCAGCGTTCGACAGGGGCCCAACACCGGGGAGCTGTTTTTT. This sequence encodes CASSVRQGPNTGELFF.

The count of this clone is one. The CDR3 spells CASRTDANYGYTF. As DNA, the CDR3 is TGTGCCAGCAGGACAGACGCTAACTATGGCTACACCTTC. The genes are TRBV7-9 and TRBJ1-2, with TRBD1 as a possible D gene (5 bases). V lost 6 bases and J lost 0, with 8 bases in between. This CDR3 region has 13 residues. Germline assignment: CDR1 SEHNR and CDR2 FQNEAQ (reference sequence).